The 2 T cell receptor beta chains below were found in one sample sequenced in a study of CD8 T cells in Susac syndrome. A quantity of about 0.5 to 1 ug RNA underwent reverse transcription using random hexamers. TCRdb re-called the immunoSEQ multiplex PCR reads through MiXCR, storing one row per CDR3 protein. This table holds roughly 110,000 distinct CDR3 sequences, around 94% found once. Sequencing input: CD8+ T cells from PBMCs. The receptors here all came from a human donor with Susac syndrome.

The chain is built from TRBV5-1 and TRBJ1-2; 9 positions agree with TRBD1. Unmatched junction bases numbered 11, after V lost 6 bases and J lost 5 bases. Germline V lookup: CDR1 SGHRS, CDR2 YFSETQ. This CDR3 contains 15 residues. The CDR3 sequence is CASTLGTGKTYGYTF. DNA for the CDR3: TGCGCCAGCACCCTAGGGACAGGGAAGACTTATGGCTACACCTTC.

The chain recombines TRBV29-1 with TRBJ2-1; D might be TRBD1 (5 bases). CDR3 length: 12 amino acids. Per germline, CDR1 SQVTM and CDR2 ANQGSEA. Trimming took off 4 bases at V and 6 bases at J, with 10 bases between the two ends. The CDR3 nucleotides are TGCAGCGTTGCCAGGGTTGGCAATGAGCAGTTCTTC. This gives the protein CSVARVGNEQFF.